This T cell receptor (beta chain) was profiled in a study of shared clonotypes between healthy human individuals. Naive CD8 cells lacked CD45RO and underwent positive selection for CCR7, leaving out terminally differentiated effector memory CD45RA+ cells. From germline, CDR1 is LNHNV and CDR2 YYDKDF (reference sequence). CDR3 size: 13 residues. V gave up 0 bases and J gave up 4 bases, with 7 bases separating them. Generated by immunoSEQ multiplex PCR, the TCRdb table keeps only in-frame clones and is missing some. The table shows around 1.9 million clones, with 80% to 95% occurring only once. Input material: naive CD8+ T cells from PBMCs. The receptor was isolated from a man aged 18-30 years in good health. Some clones in this sample may be carry-over from other donors' samples. The chain joins TRBV15 to TRBJ2-7; D is undetermined. The CDR3 DNA follows: TGTGCCACCAGCAGAGATGGGGTATACGAGCAGTACTTC. Encoded protein: CATSRDGVYEQYF.